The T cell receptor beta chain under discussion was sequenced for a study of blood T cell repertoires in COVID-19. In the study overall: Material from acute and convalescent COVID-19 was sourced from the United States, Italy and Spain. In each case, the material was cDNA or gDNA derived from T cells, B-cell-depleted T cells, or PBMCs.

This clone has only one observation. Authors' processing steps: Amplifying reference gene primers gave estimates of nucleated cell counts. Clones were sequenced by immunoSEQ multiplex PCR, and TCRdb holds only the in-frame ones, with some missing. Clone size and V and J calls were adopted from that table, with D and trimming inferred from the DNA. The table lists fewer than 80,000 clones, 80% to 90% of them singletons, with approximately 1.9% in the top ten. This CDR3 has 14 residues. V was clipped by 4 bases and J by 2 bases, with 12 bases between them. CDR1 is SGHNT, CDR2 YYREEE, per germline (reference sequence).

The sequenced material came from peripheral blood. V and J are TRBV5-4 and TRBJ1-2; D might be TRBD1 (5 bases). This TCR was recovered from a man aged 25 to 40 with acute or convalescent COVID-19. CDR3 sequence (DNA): TGTGCCAGCAGCCCGCTTCGGGGGAACTATGGCTACACCTTC. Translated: CASSPLRGNYGYTF.